The 10 T cell receptor beta chains presented below share a single source sample, sequenced in a study of T cells in women clearing cervical HPV infection (dated by TCRdb to the late 2010s). Library preparation was by the immunoSEQ multiplex PCR assay. Not all clones reach the TCRdb copy of this immuneACCESS table, which keeps in-frame sequences only. Checked studies attribute under half of the gap to unresolved V genes and leave the rest unexplained. The sample has 30,000 to 45,000 clones on record. The ten largest clones add up to 6.4% of the sample. Sequenced sample: blood buffy coat. Source of these receptors: a woman aged 18 to 75 with a cervical HPV16 infection that either progressed to CIN3+ or cleared (not recorded which).

The CDR3 protein is CASSTDWSDTGTQYF. CDR3 bases read: TGTGCCAGCAGCACAGACTGGTCGGACACGGGTACG. The chain carries TRBV5-5 and TRBJ2-3; D is perhaps TRBD1 (5 bases). From the germline J gene comes the end of the CDR3, since the read stops 3 residues before it. The germline V gene has CDR1 SGHKS and CDR2 YYEKEE (reference sequence). The CDR3 loop spans 15 amino acids. V lost 4 bases, J lost 8 bases, and 20 bases lay in between.

About this clone itself: The sequence runs out 3 residues before the end of the CDR3; the remainder is reconstructed from the germline J gene. V is TRBV19 and J is TRBJ1-6; 8 bases line up with TRBD1. V trimming: 7 bases; J trimming: 7 bases; junction bases outside the gene matches: 9. Germline CDR1 reads LNHDA; CDR2 reads SQIVND (reference sequence). The length of the CDR3 is 15 residues. The DNA read from the CDR3 is TGTGCCAGTACAGGACAGGGTGTTTGGAATTCACCC. Its protein is CASTGQGVWNSP. The complete CDR3 protein is CASTGQGVWNSPLHF.

Comment on this clone: The read finishes 3 residues shy of the CDR3 end, and the germline J gene is used to complete it. J is TRBJ1-1 and V is TRBV20-1; 7 bases map to TRBD1. Germline trimming cut 5 bases from V and 0 bases from J; bases unmatched to any gene: 6. There are 14 residues in the CDR3. The V gene's germline CDR1 is DFQATT and CDR2 SNEGSKA (reference sequence). Incomplete CDR3 DNA: TGCAGTGCTCGGGACAGTACTATGAACACTGAA. It codes for CSARDSTMNTE. The whole CDR3 protein is CSARDSTMNTEAFF.

About this clone itself: The read halts 3 residues ahead of the CDR3 end, with the missing end drawn from the germline J gene. The chain employs TRBV20-1 and TRBJ1-6; D uncertain. The ends were cut back, 3 bases at V and 9 bases at J, with 18 bases in the middle. The CDR3 runs to 15 residues. The V gene's germline CDR1 is DFQATT and CDR2 SNEGSKA (reference sequence). The sequenced part of the CDR3 DNA is TGCAGTGCTAGTCTAGACGGAGGCGATAGTTCACCC. Translating it yields CSASLDGGDSSP. In full, the CDR3 is CSASLDGGDSSPLHF.

To note about this clone: The read terminates 3 residues ahead of where the CDR3 ends, so the germline J gene completes it. The chain employs TRBV20-1 and TRBJ2-7; 8 bases fit TRBD2. Per the germline V gene, CDR1 is DFQATT and CDR2 is SNEGSKA (reference sequence). This CDR3 region has 14 residues. The ends lost 6 bases at V and 2 bases at J; junction bases unmatched: 9. The chain's CDR3 is CSASPPAGAYEQYF. The CDR3 DNA, read in part, is TGCAGTGCCAGTCCCCCAGCGGGAGCCTACGAG.

The sequenced CDR3 bases are TGCGCCAGCAGCTTGGCCGCAGGCGAGGGCGAGACC. It codes for CASSLAAGEGET. The entire CDR3 reads CASSLAAGEGETQYF. V usage is TRBV5-1 and J usage is TRBJ2-5; the D gene is possibly TRBD2 (5 bases). The observed sequence ends 3 residues before the CDR3 terminus, with the missing tail filled in from the germline J gene. Per the germline V gene, CDR1 is SGHRS and CDR2 is YFSETQ. The germline V and J ends were trimmed by 0 bases and 5 bases, with 14 bases remaining between them. This CDR3 spans 15 amino acids.

This chain's CDR3 is CASSAARLDQPQYF. The CDR3 DNA, read in part, is TGTGCCAGCAGCGCAGCCAGACTCGATCAGCCG. J is TRBJ2-3 and V is TRBV7-3; no clear D. Read sequence stops 3 residues before the CDR3 end, and the germline J gene provides the missing end. Looked up from germline, CDR1 is SGHTA and CDR2 is FQGTGA. This CDR3 region has 14 residues.

The CDR3 loop is CASHRASGSNEQFF. The CDR3 bases that were read are TGTGCCAGCCATCGGGCTAGCGGGAGTAATGAG. The rearrangement joins TRBV28 to TRBJ2-1, with 10 bases aligning to TRBD2. Read coverage stops 3 residues before the CDR3 terminus; the germline J gene supplies the remainder. V trimming: 8 bases; J trimming: 7 bases; junction bases outside the gene matches: 8. This CDR3 spans 14 amino acids. CDR1 is MDHEN, CDR2 SYDVKM, per germline.

To note about this clone: The CDR3 is cut off 3 residues early in the read; its end comes from the germline J gene. The chain couples TRBV19 to TRBJ1-2; tentatively, D is TRBD1 (6 bases). V dropped 7 bases and J dropped 4 bases, with 22 bases sitting between them. Germline values: CDR1 LNHDA, CDR2 SQIVND (reference sequence). CDR3 length equals 16 residues. CDR3 bases read: TGTGCCAGTAACCCCATCGTAGGTGGCAGGGGCTATGGC. Translated: CASNPIVGGRGYG. The full CDR3 protein reads CASNPIVGGRGYGYTF.

The CDR3 bases that were read are TGCAGTGCCGAGCAGGGGGCTAACTCACCG. It encodes CSAEQGANSP. Given in full, the CDR3 is CSAEQGANSPLFF. The V gene is TRBV20-1, the J gene TRBJ2-2; 8 bases map to TRBD1. The read finishes 3 residues shy of the CDR3 end, and the germline J gene is used to complete it. Germline values: CDR1 DFQATT, CDR2 SNEGSKA (reference sequence). CDR3 size: 13 residues.